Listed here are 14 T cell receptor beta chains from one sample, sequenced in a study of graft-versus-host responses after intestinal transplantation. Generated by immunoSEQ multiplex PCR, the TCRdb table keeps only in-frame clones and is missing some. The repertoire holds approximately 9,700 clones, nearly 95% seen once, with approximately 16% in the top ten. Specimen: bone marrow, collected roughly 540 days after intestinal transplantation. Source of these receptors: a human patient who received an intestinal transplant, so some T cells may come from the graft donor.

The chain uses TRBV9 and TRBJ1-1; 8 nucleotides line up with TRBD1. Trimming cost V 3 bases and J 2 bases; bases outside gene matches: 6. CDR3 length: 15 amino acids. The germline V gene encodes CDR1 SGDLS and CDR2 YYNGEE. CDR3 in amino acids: CASSAGQGGNTEAFF. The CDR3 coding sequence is TGTGCCAGCAGCGCTGGACAGGGAGGAAACACTGAAGCTTTCTTT.

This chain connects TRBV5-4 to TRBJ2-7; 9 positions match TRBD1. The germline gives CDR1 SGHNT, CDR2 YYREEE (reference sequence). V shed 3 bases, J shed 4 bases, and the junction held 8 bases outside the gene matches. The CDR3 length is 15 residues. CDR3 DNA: TGTGCCAGCAGCTCAACCGGGACAGGGACGTACGAGCAGTACTTC. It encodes CASSSTGTGTYEQYF.

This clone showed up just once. CDR3 bases: TGTGCCAGCAGTCTTACAGGGGACACTGAAGCTTTCTTT. This encodes CASSLTGDTEAFF. V gene TRBV6-5 combines with J gene TRBJ1-1, with 7 bases aligning to TRBD1. This CDR3 region has 13 residues. CDR1 is MNHEY and CDR2 is SVGAGI in the germline V gene. Germline trimming cut 5 bases from V and 3 bases from J; bases unmatched to any gene: 3.

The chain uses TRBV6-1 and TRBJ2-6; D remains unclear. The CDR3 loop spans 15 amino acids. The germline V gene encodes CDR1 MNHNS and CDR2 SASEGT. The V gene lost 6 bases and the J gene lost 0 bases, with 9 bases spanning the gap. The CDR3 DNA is TGTGCCAGCAGCCCCCTTAGCTCTGGGGCCAACGTCCTGACTTTC. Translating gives CASSPLSSGANVLTF.

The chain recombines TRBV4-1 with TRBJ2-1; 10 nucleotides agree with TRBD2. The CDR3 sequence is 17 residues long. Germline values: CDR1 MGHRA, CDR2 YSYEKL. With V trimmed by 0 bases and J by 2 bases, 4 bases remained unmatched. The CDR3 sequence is CASSQDQLAGPYNEQFF. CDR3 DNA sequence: TGCGCCAGCAGCCAAGATCAACTAGCGGGGCCCTACAATGAGCAGTTCTTC.

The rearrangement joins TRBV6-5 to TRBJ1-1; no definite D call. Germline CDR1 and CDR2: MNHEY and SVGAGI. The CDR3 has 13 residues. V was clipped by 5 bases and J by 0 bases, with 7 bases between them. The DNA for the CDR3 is TGTGCCAGCAGTACCAGGATGAACACTGAAGCTTTCTTT. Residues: CASSTRMNTEAFF.

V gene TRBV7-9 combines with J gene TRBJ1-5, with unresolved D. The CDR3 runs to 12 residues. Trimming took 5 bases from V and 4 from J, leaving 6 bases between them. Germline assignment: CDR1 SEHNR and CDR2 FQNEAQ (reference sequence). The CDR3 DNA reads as TGTGCCAGCAGCCAAGGGAATCAGCCCCAGCATTTT. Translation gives CASSQGNQPQHF.

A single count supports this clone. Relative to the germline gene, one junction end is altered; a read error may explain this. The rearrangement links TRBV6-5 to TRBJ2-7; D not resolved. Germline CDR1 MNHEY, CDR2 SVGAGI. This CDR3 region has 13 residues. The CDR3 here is CAISDNPGSEQYF. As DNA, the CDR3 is TGTGCCATCAGTGATAACCCAGGCTCCGAGCAGTACTTC.

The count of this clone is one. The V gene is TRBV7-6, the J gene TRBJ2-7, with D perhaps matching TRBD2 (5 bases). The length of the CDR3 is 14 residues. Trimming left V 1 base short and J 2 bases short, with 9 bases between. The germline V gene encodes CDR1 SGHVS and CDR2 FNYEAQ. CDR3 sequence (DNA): TGTGCCAGCAGCTTAGGGACTGGGGCCTACGAGCAGTACTTC. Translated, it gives CASSLGTGAYEQYF.

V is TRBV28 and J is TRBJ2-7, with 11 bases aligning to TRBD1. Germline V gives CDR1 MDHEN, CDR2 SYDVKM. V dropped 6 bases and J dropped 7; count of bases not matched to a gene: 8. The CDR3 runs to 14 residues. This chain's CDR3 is CASRGTGGAREQYF. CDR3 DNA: TGTGCCAGCAGGGGGACAGGGGGGGCGAGAGAGCAGTACTTC.

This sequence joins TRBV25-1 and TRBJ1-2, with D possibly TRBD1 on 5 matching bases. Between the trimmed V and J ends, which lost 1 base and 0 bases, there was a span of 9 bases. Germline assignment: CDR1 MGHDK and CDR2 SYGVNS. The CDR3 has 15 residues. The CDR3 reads CASSELRDSNYGYTF. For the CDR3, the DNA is TGTGCCAGCAGTGAATTGAGGGACTCTAACTATGGCTACACCTTC.

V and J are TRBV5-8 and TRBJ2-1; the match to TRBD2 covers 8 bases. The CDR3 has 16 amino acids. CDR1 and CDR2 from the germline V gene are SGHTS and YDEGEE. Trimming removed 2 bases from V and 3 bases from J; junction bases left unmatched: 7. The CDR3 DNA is TGTGCCAGCAGCTTAATAGCGGGAAGAGTCTACAATGAGCAGTTCTTC. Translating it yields CASSLIAGRVYNEQFF.

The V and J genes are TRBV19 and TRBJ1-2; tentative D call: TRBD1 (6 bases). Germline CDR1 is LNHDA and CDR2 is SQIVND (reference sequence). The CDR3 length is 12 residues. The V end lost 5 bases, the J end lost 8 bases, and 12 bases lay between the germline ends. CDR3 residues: CASSPTGTGYTF. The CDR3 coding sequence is TGTGCCAGTAGTCCTACAGGGACCGGCTACACCTTC.

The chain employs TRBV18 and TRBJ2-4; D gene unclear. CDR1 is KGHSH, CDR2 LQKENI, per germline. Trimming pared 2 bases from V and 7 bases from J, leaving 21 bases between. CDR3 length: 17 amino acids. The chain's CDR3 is CASSPRSSEIVGNIQYF. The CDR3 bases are TGTGCCAGCTCACCAAGGAGCTCCGAGATTGTTGGGAACATTCAGTACTTC.